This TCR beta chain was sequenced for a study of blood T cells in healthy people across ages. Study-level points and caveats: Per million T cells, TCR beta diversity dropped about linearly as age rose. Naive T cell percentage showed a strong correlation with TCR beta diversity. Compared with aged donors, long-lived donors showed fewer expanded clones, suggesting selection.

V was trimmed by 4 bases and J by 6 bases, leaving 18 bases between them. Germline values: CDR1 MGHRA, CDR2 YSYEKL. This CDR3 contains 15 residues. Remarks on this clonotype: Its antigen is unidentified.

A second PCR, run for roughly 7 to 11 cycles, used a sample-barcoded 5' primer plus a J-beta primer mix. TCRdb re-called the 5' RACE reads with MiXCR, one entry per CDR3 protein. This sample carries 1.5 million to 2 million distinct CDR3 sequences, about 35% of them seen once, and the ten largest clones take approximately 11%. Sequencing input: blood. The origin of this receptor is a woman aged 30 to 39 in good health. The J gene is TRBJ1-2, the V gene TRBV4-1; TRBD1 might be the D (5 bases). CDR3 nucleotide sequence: TGCGCCAGCAGCCTCAGGGCAATGGTTGTAAATGGCTACACCTTC. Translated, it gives CASSLRAMVVNGYTF.